The 26 T cell receptor beta chains in this list originate from one sample, sequenced in a study of CD8 T cells in Susac syndrome. When the RNA was reverse transcribed, random hexamers were used with an input of roughly 0.5 to 1 ug. TCRdb re-called the immunoSEQ multiplex PCR reads through MiXCR, storing one row per CDR3 protein. Of under 300,000 distinct CDR3 sequences in the sample, roughly 95% were seen once. Material: CD4+ T cells from PBMCs. These TCRs come from a human donor with Susac syndrome.

Here the CDR3 reads CSGKDRAGETQYF. The CDR3 coding sequence is TGCAGCGGGAAAGACAGGGCCGGGGAGACCCAGTACTTC. The chain is built from TRBV29-1 and TRBJ2-5, with 7 nucleotides matching TRBD1. Germline V lookup: CDR1 SQVTM, CDR2 ANQGSEA. Trimming at V came to 7 bases and at J to 5 bases, leaving 10 bases not matched to a gene. This CDR3 is 13 amino acids long.

The rearrangement links TRBV14 to TRBJ1-4, with no clear D. The V gene's germline CDR1 is SGHDN and CDR2 FVKESK. This CDR3 is 13 amino acids long. The ends were cut back, 0 bases at V and 7 bases at J, with 6 bases in the middle. The DNA of the CDR3 is TGTGCCAGCAGCCAAGATCTCCGTGAAAAACTGTTTTTT. This sequence encodes CASSQDLREKLFF.

This chain joins TRBV25-1 and TRBJ2-1; D remains ambiguous. The CDR3 loop spans 13 amino acids. The V end lost 6 bases, the J end lost 2 bases, and 8 bases lay between the germline ends. The germline V gene has CDR1 MGHDK and CDR2 SYGVNS. The CDR3 nucleotides are TGTGCCAGCAGGGCATTAGCCTACAATGAGCAGTTCTTC. Encoded protein: CASRALAYNEQFF. Combining the CDR3 with reference TRBV25-1 and TRBJ2-1 gives the whole variable domain EADIYQTPRYLVIGTGKKITLECSQTMGHDKMYWYQQDPGMELHLIHYSYGVNSTEKGDLSSESTVSRIRTEHFPLTLESARPSHTSQYLCASRALAYNEQFFGPGTRLTVL.

The chain carries TRBV5-1 and TRBJ2-1; D gene uncertain. V lost 0 bases and J lost 0, with 10 bases in between. Germline-derived CDR1 and CDR2 are SGHRS and YFSETQ. CDR3 length: 16 amino acids. In nucleotides, the CDR3 is TGCGCCAGCAGCTTGGGGGAACACCTCTCCTACAATGAGCAGTTCTTC. It yields the protein CASSLGEHLSYNEQFF.

The J gene is TRBJ2-5, the V gene TRBV5-5; D remains unclear. Between the trimmed V and J ends, which lost 0 bases and 7 bases, there was a span of 16 bases. Per the germline V gene, CDR1 is SGHKS and CDR2 is YYEKEE (reference sequence). The CDR3 length is 15 residues. CDR3 in DNA: TGTGCCAGCAGCTTGGCCCCGCAGGAGTCAGGGACCCAGTACTTC. This codes for CASSLAPQESGTQYF. The variable domain in full, with the rest retrieved from reference TRBV5-5 and TRBJ2-5, is DAGVTQSPTHLIKTRGQQVTLRCSPISGHKSVSWYQQVLGQGPQFIFQYYEKEERGRGNFPDRFSARQFPNYSSELNVNALLLGDSALYLCASSLAPQESGTQYFGPGTRLLVL.

CDR3 in DNA: TGCAGTGTAAGCGGGGGGAGTTGGGATGAGCAGTTCTTC. As protein: CSVSGGSWDEQFF. The rearrangement uses TRBV20-1 and TRBJ2-1; TRBD2 aligns across 9 bases. V lost 7 bases to trimming and J lost 8 bases; unmatched junction nucleotides: 9. CDR1 DFQATT and CDR2 SNEGSKA come from the germline V gene (reference sequence). The CDR3 length is 13 residues.

This sequence joins TRBV3-1 and TRBJ1-2; no clear D gene. Germline-derived CDR1 and CDR2 are LGHDT and YNNKEL (reference sequence). There are 14 residues in the CDR3. V shed 5 bases and J shed 6 bases, with 16 bases lying between them. The CDR3 is CASSVTLGRDGYTF. Written as DNA, the CDR3 is TGTGCCAGCAGCGTTACCTTGGGGAGGGATGGCTACACCTTC.

The J gene is TRBJ1-2, the V gene TRBV6-6, with TRBD1 matching 9 bases. This CDR3 comprises 14 residues. J was trimmed by 3 bases and V by 11 bases; bases with no gene match: 10. CDR1 MNHNY and CDR2 SVGAGI come from the germline V gene (reference sequence). CDR3 sequence reads: CASKTGTGYYGYTF. In DNA form, the CDR3 reads TGTGCCTCCAAAACCGGGACAGGGTACTATGGCTACACCTTC.

V usage is TRBV20-1 and J usage is TRBJ2-7; 11 bases are a match to TRBD2. The junction had 6 bases not matched to a gene; V was cut back by 4 bases and J by 4 bases. Germline V lookup: CDR1 DFQATT, CDR2 SNEGSKA (reference sequence). There are 14 residues in the CDR3. CDR3 region: CSAKLAGGRYEQYF. The CDR3 DNA reads as TGCAGTGCTAAGCTAGCGGGAGGCAGGTACGAGCAGTACTTC.

This chain connects TRBV29-1 to TRBJ2-5; 8 bases map to TRBD2. The CDR3 extends over 14 amino acids. Unmatched junction bases numbered 8, after V lost 5 bases and J lost 3 bases. The germline CDR1 and CDR2 sequences are SQVTM and ANQGSEA. In DNA, the CDR3 is TGCAGCGTTCCGGGCGGGAGGCCTAAAGAGACCCAGTACTTC. Encoded protein: CSVPGGRPKETQYF.

The J gene is TRBJ2-7, the V gene TRBV7-9; 8 nucleotides line up with TRBD1. V dropped 4 bases and J dropped 0; count of bases not matched to a gene: 2. Germline-derived CDR1 and CDR2 are SEHNR and FQNEAQ (reference sequence). CDR3 length: 14 residues. The CDR3 DNA reads as TGTGCCAGCAGCTCAACAGGGGGCTCCTACGAGCAGTACTTC. This codes for CASSSTGGSYEQYF.

The chain is built from TRBV7-9 and TRBJ2-3; TRBD2 matches 13 bases. V lost 4 bases, J lost 11 bases, and 18 bases stayed unmatched. The CDR3 length is 18 residues. Germline loops: CDR1 SEHNR, CDR2 FQNEAQ (reference sequence). Written as DNA, the CDR3 is TGTGCCAGCAGCTCCCGGACTAGCGGGAGCCATCACCCGGGGGAGCAGTATTTT. Residues: CASSSRTSGSHHPGEQYF.

V and J are TRBV4-1 and TRBJ2-7; the D gene is possibly TRBD1 (6 bases). Germline lookup yields CDR1 MGHRA and CDR2 YSYEKL. This CDR3 comprises 15 residues. The ends were cut back, 4 bases at V and 7 bases at J, with 20 bases in the middle. The CDR3 loop is CASSLGGPSPGEQYF. In nucleotides, the CDR3 is TGCGCCAGCAGCCTAGGGGGACCGTCTCCGGGAGAGCAGTACTTC.

The chain carries TRBV30 and TRBJ1-5; D is undetermined. Between the trimmed V and J ends, which lost 8 bases and 7 bases, there was a span of 15 bases. The germline CDR1 and CDR2 sequences are GTSNPN and SVGIG (reference sequence). This CDR3 contains 12 residues. CDR3 amino acids: CALGEGIQPQHF. DNA of the CDR3: TGTGCCCTCGGTGAAGGTATACAGCCCCAGCATTTT. The entire variable domain, with the rest obtained from reference TRBV30 and TRBJ1-5, is as follows: SQTIHQWPATLVQPVGSPLSLECTVEGTSNPNLYWYRQAAGRGLQLLFYSVGIGQISSEVPQNLSASRPQDRQFILSSKKLLLSDSGFYLCALGEGIQPQHFGDGTRLSIL.

This chain uses TRBV2 with TRBJ1-1; no clear D. CDR1 is SNHLY, CDR2 FYNNEI, per germline. The V and J ends lost 1 base and 4 bases respectively, with 10 bases between them. The CDR3 has 14 residues. CDR3 DNA: TGTGCCAGCAGTGAAGTACGGGGAACCACTGAAGCTTTCTTT. It translates to CASSEVRGTTEAFF.

The chain has TRBV5-1 and TRBJ2-3; 7 nucleotides agree with TRBD1. With V trimmed by 0 bases and J by 0 bases, 1 base remained unmatched. The CDR3 contains 15 residues. The germline V gene has CDR1 SGHRS and CDR2 YFSETQ. The CDR3 DNA sequence: TGCGCCAGCAGCTTGGCGGACAGGAGCACAGATACGCAGTATTTT. Its translation: CASSLADRSTDTQYF.

The rearrangement joins TRBV29-1 to TRBJ1-2; the D is unclear. Germline lookup yields CDR1 SQVTM and CDR2 ANQGSEA. CDR3 length: 13 amino acids. V was pared by 5 bases and J by 0 bases, with 10 bases between. CDR3 sequence: CSVSGRTNYGYTF. CDR3 coding DNA: TGCAGCGTTAGCGGCCGAACTAACTATGGCTACACCTTC.

Comment on this clonotype: Compared with germline, one end of the junction differs, possibly owing to a read error. The V and J genes are TRBV30 and TRBJ1-1; D might be TRBD1 (6 bases). From germline, CDR1 is GTSNPN and CDR2 SVGIG (reference sequence). This CDR3 contains 12 residues. CDR3 DNA: TGTGCCTGGAGGGGACATCCAACTGGAGCTTTCTTT. This translates into CAWRGHPTGAFF.

This clonotype was counted once. This chain connects TRBV20-1 to TRBJ2-3; unclear D gene. This CDR3 is 15 amino acids long. Trimming pared 4 bases from V and 3 bases from J, leaving 17 bases between. Per the germline V gene, CDR1 is DFQATT and CDR2 is SNEGSKA (reference sequence). The CDR3 reads CSATPGGGKTDTQYF. In DNA, the CDR3 is TGCAGTGCTACCCCTGGCGGCGGAAAGACAGATACGCAGTATTTT.

The chain recombines TRBV30 with TRBJ1-4; D gene unclear. The CDR3 length is 11 residues. Germline CDR1 reads GTSNPN; CDR2 reads SVGIG (reference sequence). With 2 bases removed from V and 5 bases from J, the gap between germline ends came to 3 bases. CDR3 protein: CAWSSNEKLFF. The CDR3 DNA follows: TGTGCCTGGAGTTCGAATGAAAAACTGTTTTTT.

The chain carries TRBV12-3 or TRBV12-4 and TRBJ1-5; D is undetermined. Trimming left V 8 bases short and J 0 bases short, with 8 bases between. CDR3 length: 13 amino acids. CDR3 coding DNA: TGTGCCAGCGGCTTGACTAGCAATCAGCCCCAGCATTTT. It codes for CASGLTSNQPQHF.

This clonotype occurred once. The V call is TRBV28, the J call TRBJ2-3; D is unclear. The germline gives CDR1 MDHEN, CDR2 SYDVKM. This CDR3 comprises 13 residues. V shed 6 bases and J shed 7 bases, with 14 bases lying between them. The CDR3 sequence is CASRPTYIYTQYF. DNA for the CDR3: TGTGCCAGCAGACCGACATACATATATACGCAGTATTTT.

This sequence joins TRBV3-1 and TRBJ2-7, with D hard to call. V lost 2 bases and J lost 5, with 10 bases in between. Germline V gene data show CDR1 as LGHDT and CDR2 as YNNKEL (reference sequence). The CDR3 sequence is 13 residues long. This chain's CDR3 is CASSQRRSNEQYF. The CDR3 region has the DNA TGTGCCAGCAGCCAAAGAAGGAGCAACGAGCAGTACTTC.

The chain joins TRBV18 to TRBJ2-5; maybe TRBD1 (5 bases). The CDR3 length is 13 residues. V lost 5 bases and J lost 2, with 9 bases in between. Germline loops: CDR1 KGHSH, CDR2 LQKENI. CDR3 DNA sequence: TGTGCCAGCTCAGGCGACAGACAAGAGACCCAGTACTTC. This gives the protein CASSGDRQETQYF. The complete variable domain, with remaining parts taken from reference TRBV18 and TRBJ2-5, reads NAGVMQNPRHLVRRRGQEARLRCSPMKGHSHVYWYRQLPEEGLKFMVYLQKENIIDESGMPKERFSAEFPKEGPSILRIQQVVRGDSAAYFCASSGDRQETQYFGPGTRLLVL.

This rearrangement joins TRBV20-1 to TRBJ2-1; 9 bases map to TRBD1. V gave up 4 bases and J gave up 7 bases; unmatched junction bases: 8. The CDR3 has 14 amino acids. Germline V gene data show CDR1 as DFQATT and CDR2 as SNEGSKA (reference sequence). CDR3 loop: CSATPGTGINEQFF. CDR3 DNA sequence: TGCAGTGCTACCCCCGGGACAGGGATAAATGAGCAGTTCTTC.

The rearrangement links TRBV4-1 to TRBJ2-7, with 8 positions matching TRBD2. Germline V gives CDR1 MGHRA, CDR2 YSYEKL. J gave up 7 bases and V 5 bases, and 13 bases lay outside the gene matches. The CDR3 is 15 residues long. CDR3 nucleotide sequence: TGCGCCAGCAGCTCCGGGACTAGGGCCCCGGGGGAGCAGTACTTC. Its protein is CASSSGTRAPGEQYF.